Below, one TCR beta chain is given with its context. What it binds is unknown. This specimen comes from a study of shared clonotypes between healthy human individuals. Study-wide findings and caveats: What limited the represented genetic and exposure-history diversity was the small number of donors.

Original processing notes: Quality scores were absent from the junction-only immunoSEQ sequences, so filtering differed. Only in-frame clones appear in the TCRdb table, and some are missing; sequencing was by immunoSEQ multiplex PCR. Clonal size and the V and J genes are those of that table, whereas D and trimming came from the DNA. The sample has some 2.1 million clones; roughly 94% are singletons. As defined, naive CD8 cells were CD45RO-negative and positively selected for CCR7, with terminally differentiated effector memory CD45RA+ cells excluded. Sequencing was done on a sample of naive CD8+ T cells sorted from blood. The receptor was isolated from a man aged 18-30 years in good health.

CDR3 sequence (DNA): TGTGCCAGCAGCCCAGGAGCGGGAGGGTCCTACGAGCAGTACTTC. It translates to CASSPGAGGSYEQYF. The chain couples TRBV14 to TRBJ2-7; TRBD2 matches at 10 bases. This CDR3 spans 15 amino acids. Germline V gives CDR1 SGHDN, CDR2 FVKESK. V dropped 4 bases and J dropped 1; count of bases not matched to a gene: 4.